These 5 T cell receptor beta chains share one sample of origin, sequenced in a study of cytomegalovirus exposure and HLA in healthy donors. Assay: immunoSEQ multiplex PCR; the TCRdb copy retains only in-frame clones and omits some. The profile shows approximately 130,000 clones, more than 75% of them singletons. Sequencing input: PBMCs. These receptors all come from a woman in her 30s in good health and CMV-seronegative.

The genes are TRBV7-9 and TRBJ1-6; D possibly corresponds to TRBD1 (5 bases). The CDR3 contains 15 residues. Germline-derived CDR1 and CDR2 are SEHNR and FQNEAQ (reference sequence). Trimming took 5 bases from V and 7 from J, leaving 15 bases between them. CDR3: CASSPRGAGNSPLHF. The DNA for the CDR3 is TGTGCCAGCAGCCCGCGGGGCGCGGGAAATTCACCCCTCCACTTT.

The chain recombines TRBV6-1 with TRBJ2-7; 7 bases match TRBD1. Germline loops: CDR1 MNHNS, CDR2 SASEGT. The CDR3 runs 14 residues. J was trimmed by 5 bases and V by 6 bases; bases with no gene match: 10. CDR3 region: CASRNRGKIDEQYF. Here the CDR3 DNA reads TGTGCCAGCAGGAACAGGGGAAAGATCGACGAGCAGTACTTC.

The chain carries TRBV18 and TRBJ1-5, with TRBD1 identical over 8 bases. The CDR3 loop spans 15 amino acids. The trim removed 1 base at V and 5 bases at J, leaving 4 bases unmatched. Germline V gene sequence: CDR1 KGHSH, CDR2 LQKENI. The CDR3 region has the DNA TGTGCCAGCTCACCACTCCCAGGGGGCGATCAGCCCCAGCATTTT. The encoded protein is CASSPLPGGDQPQHF.

The rearrangement joins TRBV6-1 to TRBJ1-4; 8 nucleotides line up with TRBD1. The V and J ends lost 7 bases and 0 bases, in that order; junction bases with no gene match: 4. CDR1 MNHNS and CDR2 SASEGT come from the germline V gene. The CDR3 length is 15 residues. The CDR3 protein is CASTRTGTTNEKLFF. CDR3 bases: TGTGCCAGCACAAGGACAGGGACAACTAATGAAAAACTGTTTTTT.

The chain has TRBV7-6 and TRBJ2-1, with D possibly TRBD2 on 5 matching bases. The CDR3 spans 13 residues. V was pared by 4 bases and J by 3 bases, with 7 bases between. Germline V gives CDR1 SGHVS, CDR2 FNYEAQ. CDR3 sequence (DNA): TGTGCCAGCAGCTCCGGGAACTACAATGAGCAGTTCTTC. This sequence encodes CASSSGNYNEQFF.